These 8 T cell receptor beta chains were sequenced from one sample in a study of blood T cell repertoires in COVID-19. Profiled with immunoSEQ multiplex PCR; TCRdb holds only in-frame clones, not every one. The sample comprises about 270,000 clones, roughly 90% of which are singletons, and about 2.1% rests with the top ten. Material for sequencing was PBMCs or T cells enriched from blood (not recorded which). These receptors all come from a woman aged 40 to 50 with acute COVID-19.

The rearrangement joins TRBV10-3 to TRBJ2-7, with D possibly matching TRBD1 (6 bases). The CDR3 runs to 14 residues. Per germline, CDR1 ENHRY and CDR2 SYGVKD. V lost 0 bases and J 0 bases, leaving 6 bases between the germline ends. CDR3 sequence (DNA): TGTGCCATCAGTGAGTCGGACAGCTCCTACGAGCAGTACTTC. As protein: CAISESDSSYEQYF.

The V call is TRBV24-1, the J call TRBJ1-2; the match to TRBD1 covers 8 bases. The germline gives CDR1 KGHDR, CDR2 SFDVKD. The CDR3 sequence is 14 residues long. Trimming at V came to 2 bases and at J to 11 bases, leaving 9 bases not matched to a gene. CDR3 DNA: TGTGCCACCAGTGATTCGTCGACAGGGGATCGTTACACCTTC. Translating gives CATSDSSTGDRYTF.

The chain joins TRBV7-9 to TRBJ2-7, with D possibly TRBD1 on 5 matching bases. The CDR3 has 14 residues. Trimming stripped 2 bases from V and 5 bases from J, with 13 bases between. Germline values: CDR1 SEHNR, CDR2 FQNEAQ (reference sequence). CDR3 nucleotide sequence: TGTGCCAGCAGCTTAAGGGGCAGCGCCGACGAGCAGTACTTC. Its translation: CASSLRGSADEQYF. The whole variable domain, remainder taken from reference TRBV7-9 and TRBJ2-7, is DTGVSQNPRHKITKRGQNVTFRCDPISEHNRLYWYRQTLGQGPEFLTYFQNEAQLEKSRLLSDRFSAERPKGSFSTLEIQRTEQGDSAMYLCASSLRGSADEQYFGPGTRLTVT.

The rearrangement joins TRBV18 to TRBJ1-6, with unresolved D. V shed 0 bases and J shed 6 bases, with 9 bases lying between them. CDR3 length: 15 residues. Looked up from germline, CDR1 is KGHSH and CDR2 is LQKENI. The DNA for the CDR3 is TGTGCCAGCTCACCACCTTCAGGTGGTAATTCACCCCTCCACTTT. It yields the protein CASSPPSGGNSPLHF.

This clone was counted a single time. The V gene is TRBV5-1, the J gene TRBJ2-2; tentative D call: TRBD2 (5 bases). The V and J ends lost 0 bases and 7 bases respectively, with 10 bases between them. CDR3 length equals 14 residues. Per germline, CDR1 SGHRS and CDR2 YFSETQ. CDR3 sequence: CASSLALEGGELFF. The CDR3, as DNA: TGCGCCAGCAGCTTGGCACTAGAAGGCGGGGAGCTGTTTTTT.

The CDR3 sequence: CASSFQGGNQPQHF. In nucleotides, the CDR3 is TGTGCCAGCAGTTTTCAGGGGGGCAATCAGCCCCAGCATTTT. The chain combines TRBV27 with TRBJ1-5; TRBD1 matches at 7 bases. The CDR3 is 14 residues long. The germline CDR1 and CDR2 sequences are MNHEY and SMNVEV (reference sequence). V lost 3 bases and J lost 2; bases outside the gene matches: 1.

This clone was detected once. The rearrangement joins TRBV5-4 to TRBJ2-5, with TRBD2 identical over 7 bases. Germline V CDR1 and CDR2: SGHNT, YYREEE (reference sequence). This CDR3 has 17 amino acids. With V trimmed by 0 bases and J by 1 base, 9 bases remained unmatched. The CDR3 loop is CASSLGQPGLLQETQYF. CDR3 DNA sequence: TGTGCCAGCAGCTTGGGTCAGCCGGGACTACTCCAAGAGACCCAGTACTTC.

The chain links TRBV7-2 to TRBJ2-1; a weak D match, TRBD2 (5 bases). From germline, CDR1 is SGHTA and CDR2 FQGNSA. V lost 1 base to trimming and J lost 13 bases, with 14 bases between them. The CDR3 loop spans 13 amino acids. This CDR3 is CASSLVSLGAQFF. DNA of the CDR3: TGTGCCAGCAGCTTAGTGTCGTTGGGAGCCCAGTTCTTC.